These 16 T cell receptor beta chains were all obtained from the same sample, sequenced in a study of neurological immune-mediated disorders (dated by TCRdb to about 2019). The time point label for this specimen denotes: longitudinal time-point 3. Libraries came from 5' RACE. TCRdb lists the instrument as Illumina HiSeq 2500. The public reads were reanalyzed by TCRdb: fastp trimming at Q25, MiXCR alignment, in-frame beta chains only. Each record represents a unique CDR3 protein, reported with the most common genes and DNA among its rows. This sample holds fewer than 50,000 distinct CDR3 sequences; approximately 15% were observed only once. About an eighth of the sample is held by the ten biggest clonotypes. The sample comprised PBMCs. These receptors originate from a young man in good health.

In regard to this clonotype: One end of the junction does not line up with germline, which may come from a read error. The chain is built from TRBV5-1 and TRBJ2-1; no firm D call. CDR1 and CDR2 from the germline V gene are SGHRS and YFSETQ. This CDR3 region has 15 residues. This CDR3 reads CTSSLRLAGGNEQFF. The DNA for the CDR3 is TGCACCAGCAGCTTGCGACTTGCCGGCGGAAATGAGCAGTTCTTC.

This clonotype was seen at least ten times. The V and J genes are TRBV6-5 and TRBJ2-3; 11 positions agree with TRBD2. The CDR3 is 16 residues long. The germline V gene has CDR1 MNHEY and CDR2 SVGAGI. The trim removed 6 bases at V and 2 bases at J, leaving 7 bases unmatched. The CDR3 region has the DNA TGTGCCAGCAGGAGACTAGCGGGGAGTGACACAGATACGCAGTATTTT. Translated: CASRRLAGSDTDTQYF.

In its sample, this clonotype was seen many times. This rearrangement joins TRBV14 to TRBJ2-5; unclear D gene. From germline, CDR1 is SGHDN and CDR2 FVKESK. This CDR3 contains 14 residues. Trimming removed 1 base from V and 3 bases from J, with 9 bases in between. CDR3 residues: CASSQGWMEETQYF. The DNA of the CDR3 is TGTGCCAGCAGCCAAGGGTGGATGGAAGAGACCCAGTACTTC.

This clonotype was seen repeatedly, ten times or more. J is TRBJ2-2 and V is TRBV29-1; D is undetermined. Between the trimmed V and J ends, which lost 7 bases and 0 bases, there was a span of 6 bases. Germline V gives CDR1 SQVTM, CDR2 ANQGSEA. The CDR3 spans 12 residues. The CDR3 loop reads CSARSNTGELFF. For the CDR3, the DNA is TGCAGCGCTCGCTCGAACACCGGGGAGCTGTTTTTT.

This clonotype showed up many times. The chain combines TRBV3-1 with TRBJ2-2; D is ambiguous. This CDR3 spans 12 amino acids. From germline, CDR1 is LGHDT and CDR2 YNNKEL (reference sequence). V dropped 0 bases and J dropped 7 bases, with 3 bases sitting between them. The CDR3 reads CASSQDGGELFF. CDR3 DNA sequence: TGTGCCAGCAGCCAAGATGGCGGGGAGCTGTTTTTT.

This clonotype was found many times. V usage is TRBV6-5 and J usage is TRBJ2-3; 9 bases agree with TRBD1. V gave up 6 bases and J gave up 3 bases; unmatched junction bases: 1. The CDR3 is 13 amino acids. Germline assignment: CDR1 MNHEY and CDR2 SVGAGI. CDR3 sequence: CASRGTGTDTQYF. The CDR3 DNA is TGTGCCAGCAGGGGGACAGGGACAGATACGCAGTATTTT.

This clonotype has only one observation. J is TRBJ2-7 and V is TRBV27; D perhaps matches TRBD1 (6 bases). Per germline, CDR1 MNHEY and CDR2 SMNVEV (reference sequence). CDR3 length: 14 amino acids. Between the trimmed V and J ends, which lost 1 base and 6 bases, there was a span of 13 bases. The CDR3 spells CASSLLTPGVEQYF. The CDR3 nucleotides are TGTGCCAGCAGTTTATTGACCCCAGGGGTCGAGCAGTACTTC.

V is TRBV5-4 and J is TRBJ2-1, with 13 positions matching TRBD2. The V segment lost 5 bases and the J segment 7 bases; nucleotides outside the gene matches: 12. This CDR3 contains 17 residues. CDR1 is SGHNT and CDR2 is YYREEE in the germline V gene (reference sequence). The CDR3 coding sequence is TGTGCCAGCAGTGACGGACTAGCGGGAGCCGCGGGGAATGAGCAGTTCTTC. This sequence encodes CASSDGLAGAAGNEQFF.

This clonotype was detected ten times or more. This sequence joins TRBV5-1 and TRBJ2-2; TRBD1 matches 12 bases. CDR1 and CDR2 (germline): SGHRS, YFSETQ. The CDR3 has 17 amino acids. Unmatched junction bases numbered 11, after V lost 6 bases and J lost 5 bases. CDR3 residues: CASTMLGGQGATGELFF. The CDR3 region has the DNA TGCGCCAGCACCATGTTAGGGGGACAGGGGGCGACCGGGGAGCTGTTTTTT.

This clonotype was seen many times. The CDR3: CASSQVGGTGPGELFF. The CDR3 bases are TGCGCCAGCAGCCAAGTGGGGGGGACAGGGCCCGGGGAGCTGTTTTTT. The rearrangement joins TRBV4-1 to TRBJ2-2, with TRBD1 matching 9 bases. Trimming removed 1 base from V and 6 bases from J; junction bases left unmatched: 6. CDR1 MGHRA and CDR2 YSYEKL come from the germline V gene. The CDR3 consists of 16 residues.

This clonotype was seen at least ten times. V and J are TRBV7-7 and TRBJ2-5, with TRBD1 matching 7 bases. The germline V gene has CDR1 SSHAT and CDR2 FNYEAQ (reference sequence). V lost 1 base, J lost 4 bases, and 6 bases stayed unmatched. There are 15 residues in the CDR3. The CDR3 loop reads CASSLVGNRGETQYF. DNA for the CDR3: TGTGCCAGCAGCTTAGTCGGAAACAGGGGAGAGACCCAGTACTTC.

This clonotype was detected many times. The chain couples TRBV12-3 or TRBV12-4 to TRBJ2-1; 10 bases are shared with TRBD2. This CDR3 contains 16 residues. With 6 bases clipped from V and 6 bases from J, the junction kept 11 bases outside the gene matches. The CDR3 loop is CASSSSLAGYGNEQFF. As DNA, the CDR3 is TGTGCCAGCAGCAGCTCACTAGCGGGGTATGGCAATGAGCAGTTCTTC.

Notes on this clonotype: A much larger clone lies a single base off, so this may be a read error. The rearrangement joins TRBV5-1 to TRBJ1-4; D gene uncertain. This CDR3 is 16 amino acids long. Germline values: CDR1 SGHRS, CDR2 YFSETQ. The CDR3 reads CASSLGSRSTNEKMFF. CDR3 nucleotides: TGCGCCAGCAGCTTGGGTAGCAGATCAACTAATGAAAAAATGTTTTTT.

This clonotype was detected many times. The rearrangement joins TRBV4-1 to TRBJ2-5, with D possibly matching TRBD1 (6 bases). This CDR3 has 14 amino acids. V lost 4 bases and J 3 bases, leaving 12 bases between the germline ends. The germline V gene has CDR1 MGHRA and CDR2 YSYEKL. CDR3 nucleotide sequence: TGCGCCAGCAGCCCCCATGGACAGAAAGAGACCCAGTACTTC. It codes for CASSPHGQKETQYF.

The rearrangement joins TRBV27 to TRBJ1-1; D is perhaps TRBD1 (5 bases). The germline V and J ends were trimmed by 1 base and 6 bases, with 15 bases remaining between them. The CDR3 runs 15 residues. Per germline, CDR1 MNHEY and CDR2 SMNVEV (reference sequence). The CDR3 sequence: CASSLYTGSGSEAFF. CDR3 nucleotides: TGTGCCAGCAGTTTATATACAGGATCGGGCTCTGAAGCTTTCTTT.

This clonotype came up many times. The chain has TRBV24-1 and TRBJ2-6; D may be TRBD1 (5 bases). CDR3 size: 15 residues. Between the trimmed V and J ends, which lost 7 bases and 4 bases, there was a span of 13 bases. Germline assignment: CDR1 KGHDR and CDR2 SFDVKD. CDR3 in DNA: TGTGCCACCAGCAAACAGGAATCCGGGGCCAACGTCCTGACTTTC. Protein sequence: CATSKQESGANVLTF.